Below, one T cell receptor beta chain is given with its context. Profiling relied on immunoSEQ multiplex PCR, and the TCRdb table lists in-frame clones only, not all of them. The table lists approximately 190,000 clones, 82% of them singletons. The record originates from a study of blood T cell repertoires in COVID-19. The V and J ends lost 6 bases and 3 bases, in that order; junction bases with no gene match: 0. In germline, CDR1 is ENHRY, CDR2 SYGVKD. This CDR3 comprises 14 residues. The genes are TRBV10-3 and TRBJ2-1; 12 bases match TRBD2. The clonotype originates from a woman aged 55-69 years with COVID-19, enrolled during active disease. The material sequenced was peripheral blood. Here the CDR3 reads CAIRGLAGYNEQFF. CDR3 nucleotides: TGTGCCATCAGGGGACTAGCGGGCTACAATGAGCAGTTCTTC.